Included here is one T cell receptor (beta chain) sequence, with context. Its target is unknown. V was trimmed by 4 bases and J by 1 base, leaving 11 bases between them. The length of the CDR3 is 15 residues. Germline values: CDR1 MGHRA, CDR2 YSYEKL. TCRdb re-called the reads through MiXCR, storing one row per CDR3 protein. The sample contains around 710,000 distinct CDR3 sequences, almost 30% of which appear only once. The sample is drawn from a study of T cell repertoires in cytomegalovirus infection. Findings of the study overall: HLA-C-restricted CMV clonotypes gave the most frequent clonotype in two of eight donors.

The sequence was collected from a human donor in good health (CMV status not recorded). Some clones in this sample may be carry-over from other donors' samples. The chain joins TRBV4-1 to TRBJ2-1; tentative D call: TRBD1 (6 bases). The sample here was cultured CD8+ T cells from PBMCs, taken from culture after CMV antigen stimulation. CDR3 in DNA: TGCGCCAGCAGCCCCTTTGGACAGTCCTACAATGAGCAGTTCTTC. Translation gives CASSPFGQSYNEQFF.